The 15 T cell receptor beta chains presented below share a single source sample, sequenced in a study of T-cell reconstitution after alpha-beta-depleted transplantation in children. Unique molecular identifiers tagged the TCRbeta library. Each CDR3 protein is one row after TCRdb ran MiXCR on the PCR reads. The table includes roughly 670,000 distinct CDR3 sequences, over 10% detected once. Sequences were derived from PBMCs, sampled before TCRalphabeta/CD19-depleted stem cell transplant. The receptors were gathered from a girl under 10 years old with congenital amegakaryocytic thrombocytopenia, due to receive a stem cell transplant.

This clonotype showed up just a few times. The chain joins TRBV12-3 or TRBV12-4 to TRBJ2-3; TRBD2 matches 9 bases. CDR3 size: 15 residues. CDR3 sequence: CASVAGETSTDTQYF. CDR3 nucleotides: TGTGCGTCAGTAGCGGGGGAGACTAGCACAGATACGCAGTATTTT.

Worth noting for this clonotype: A read error may explain this, as a much larger clone is one base away. The V and J genes are TRBV29-1 and TRBJ1-1; D is unresolved. V shed 2 bases and J shed 0 bases, with 10 bases lying between them. This CDR3 comprises 14 residues. The germline gives CDR1 SQVTM, CDR2 ANQGSEA. Written as DNA, the CDR3 is TGCAGCGTTGAATTAGGGCTCCTGAACACTGAAGCTTTCTTT. This sequence encodes CSVELGLLNTEAFF.

This clonotype has a handful of counts. This sequence joins TRBV5-1 and TRBJ2-1, with 13 bases fitting TRBD2. Losses at the gene ends were 3 bases for V and 4 bases for J; bases not matched to a gene: 7. This CDR3 region has 17 residues. Germline lookup yields CDR1 SGHRS and CDR2 YFSETQ. CDR3 coding DNA: TGCGCCAGCAGCTCCCTCCCGGGACTAGCGGGGTACAATGAGCAGTTCTTC. It is translated as CASSSLPGLAGYNEQFF.

At least ten counts were recorded for this clonotype. The CDR3 DNA sequence: TGTGCCATCAGGGGTCAGGGGAACACTGAAGCTTTCTTT. Translated, it gives CAIRGQGNTEAFF. The V and J genes are TRBV10-3 and TRBJ1-1; TRBD1 is a possible D gene (5 bases). This CDR3 is built from 13 residues. In germline, CDR1 is ENHRY, CDR2 SYGVKD. The V and J ends lost 6 bases and 1 base respectively, with 9 bases between them.

This sequence joins TRBV7-8 and TRBJ2-1; tentatively, D is TRBD2 (5 bases). Germline V gives CDR1 SGHVS, CDR2 FQNEAQ. V lost 4 bases to trimming and J lost 5 bases, with 15 bases between them. There are 15 residues in the CDR3. The CDR3: CASSSDRTVNNEQFF. The CDR3 DNA follows: TGTGCCAGCAGCTCGGACCGGACTGTCAACAATGAGCAGTTCTTC.

In regard to this clonotype: Just one base apart from a much larger clone, this may be a read error. The conserved final phenylalanine or tryptophan is absent from the CDR3, which likely points to a read error. J is TRBJ1-2 and V is TRBV29-1; D is unclear. CDR3 length: 9 residues. Germline V gives CDR1 SQVTM, CDR2 ANQGSEA. V lost 8 bases and J 8 bases, leaving 9 bases between the germline ends. CDR3 sequence reads: CSIPEGYTS. The CDR3 region has the DNA TGCAGCATCCCGGAGGGCTACACCTCC.

This clonotype showed up many times. The chain joins TRBV7-3 to TRBJ2-1; 14 bases fit TRBD2. The CDR3 is 15 amino acids. Per germline, CDR1 SGHTA and CDR2 FQGTGA. With V trimmed by 4 bases and J by 7 bases, 3 bases remained unmatched. CDR3 in amino acids: CASSWGLAGVNEQFF. The CDR3 DNA reads TGTGCCAGCAGCTGGGGACTAGCGGGAGTTAATGAGCAGTTCTTC.

The rearrangement links TRBV14 to TRBJ2-1, with TRBD2 matching 12 bases. CDR1 is SGHDN, CDR2 FVKESK, per germline. There are 16 residues in the CDR3. With V trimmed by 4 bases and J by 8 bases, 9 bases remained unmatched. The CDR3 DNA sequence: TGTGCCAGCAGCCGCCTAGCGGGAGGGCCATCTGATGAGCAGTTCTTC. Translation: CASSRLAGGPSDEQFF.

Comment on this clonotype: A much larger clone differs by one base, so this may be a read error. The V and J genes are TRBV2 and TRBJ2-1; perhaps TRBD2 as D (5 bases). This CDR3 contains 14 residues. Trimming cost V 4 bases and J 3 bases, with 10 bases left between them. Germline assignment: CDR1 SNHLY and CDR2 FYNNEI. The DNA of the CDR3 is TGTGCCAGCAGTGTCAGCGGAATCTACAATGAGCAGTTCTTC. Translation gives CASSVSGIYNEQFF.

Notes on this clonotype: A much larger clone lies one base from this, so it may be a read error. V gene TRBV28 combines with J gene TRBJ2-3, with TRBD2 matching 14 bases. Germline V gives CDR1 MDHEN, CDR2 SYDVKM. The CDR3 length is 18 residues. CDR3 loop: CASSLMGTSGSVAETQYF. The CDR3 DNA reads as TGTGCCAGCAGCCTAATGGGGACTAGCGGGAGTGTCGCAGAGACGCAGTATTTT.

The CDR3 loop reads CSAYVVSRRGREQYF. CDR3 coding DNA: TGCAGTGCCTACGTTGTCAGCAGGAGGGGGCGCGAGCAGTACTTC. J is TRBJ2-7 and V is TRBV20-1; possible D gene TRBD1, 7 bases. There are 15 residues in the CDR3. Germline V gene lookup returns CDR1 DFQATT and CDR2 SNEGSKA (reference sequence). With 6 bases removed from V and 6 bases from J, the gap between germline ends came to 24 bases.

This clonotype was seen at least ten times. The chain has TRBV27 and TRBJ2-2; D unresolved. There are 13 residues in the CDR3. The V end lost 3 bases, the J end lost 4 bases, and 6 bases lay between the germline ends. The germline V gene has CDR1 MNHEY and CDR2 SMNVEV (reference sequence). CDR3 nucleotides: TGTGCCAGCAGTTTGCGACCCACCGGGGAGCTGTTTTTT. Protein: CASSLRPTGELFF.

The chain uses TRBV7-6 and TRBJ2-2; tentative D call: TRBD1 (5 bases). CDR3 length: 15 residues. Germline V gives CDR1 SGHVS, CDR2 FNYEAQ. Trimming cost V 5 bases and J 4 bases, with 14 bases left between them. The CDR3 sequence: CASSRDDRPTGELFF. In DNA form, the CDR3 reads TGTGCCAGCAGCCGCGATGACAGACCCACCGGGGAGCTGTTTTTT.

This chain uses TRBV7-9 with TRBJ2-1, with 10 positions matching TRBD2. CDR1 SEHNR and CDR2 FQNEAQ come from the germline V gene (reference sequence). J was trimmed by 8 bases and V by 5 bases; bases with no gene match: 9. The CDR3 runs to 15 residues. CDR3 residues: CASSPLAGLWDEQFF. DNA of the CDR3: TGTGCCAGCAGCCCACTAGCGGGGCTTTGGGATGAGCAGTTCTTC.

J is TRBJ2-7 and V is TRBV3-1; D might be TRBD2 (6 bases). Germline CDR1 reads LGHDT; CDR2 reads YNNKEL (reference sequence). The CDR3 sequence is 14 residues long. Trimming pared 4 bases from V and 1 base from J, leaving 11 bases between. The CDR3 bases are TGTGCCAGCAGCCCCGTGGGGGGATCCTACGAGCAGTACTTC. This translates into CASSPVGGSYEQYF.